In terms of frequency, the clone carrying this T cell receptor (beta chain) is medium-sized. Its antigen is still unknown. Each sample's input was around 250 ng genomic DNA, 38,000 or so genome equivalents. CDR3 length: 14 amino acids. Germline CDR1 and CDR2: LNHDA and SQIVND (reference sequence). The sample comes from a study of T cell clusters in autoimmune cytopenias. Study outcomes and limitations: Clustering suggested that physiological T cell clusters were missing in primary autoimmune cytopenia patients. The T cell clusters were defined only in silico, without experimental functional validation. Healthy donors had about 2.8-fold more exclusive TRB clusters than active autoimmune hepatitis patients.

One tube held mixed TRB-A and TRB-B primer pools for touch-down PCR. TCRdb re-analyzed the multiplex PCR reads; it lists each CDR3 protein once, without DNA. The listing contains approximately 16,000 distinct CDR3 sequences. The V and J genes are TRBV19 and TRBJ2-5; the TCRdb D gene call, TRBD1, has no DNA to confirm it. The clonotype was recovered from a human donor with an autoimmune cytopenia or autoimmune hepatitis (not recorded which). The sequenced sample was peripheral blood. The CDR3 protein is CASSFAGTETTQYF.